In this sample, the clone carrying this T cell receptor beta chain turned up a few times. Its antigen is as yet unknown. The data were taken from a study of radiotherapy plus CTLA-4 blockade in lung cancer. Study summary: Objective responses were documented in approximately 18% of patients, with disease control in roughly 34%.

Those patients who had chemo-refractory metastatic non-small-cell lung cancer were given focal radiation along with CTLA-4 blockade through ipilimumab. The CDR3 totals 13 residues. Per germline, CDR1 SGHTA and CDR2 FQGNSA. V shed 5 bases and J 5 bases; nucleotides not matched to a gene: 4. Findings and caveats of the study: Strongest reported response predictors: early blood clone changes and post-radiation interferon-beta.

Using immunoSEQ multiplex PCR, the repertoire was profiled, and TCRdb retains in-frame clones only, with some absent. The table includes approximately 25,000 clones, approximately 73% detected once. This receptor was taken from a human donor with non-small cell lung cancer who had stable disease on radiotherapy plus ipilimumab. Sequencing used peripheral blood, obtained from a patient treated with radiotherapy plus ipilimumab. This sequence joins TRBV7-2 and TRBJ1-2, with 8 bases fitting TRBD1. For the CDR3, the DNA is TGTGCCAGCAGCATAGACAGGGGATATGGCTACACCTTC. It is translated as CASSIDRGYGYTF.